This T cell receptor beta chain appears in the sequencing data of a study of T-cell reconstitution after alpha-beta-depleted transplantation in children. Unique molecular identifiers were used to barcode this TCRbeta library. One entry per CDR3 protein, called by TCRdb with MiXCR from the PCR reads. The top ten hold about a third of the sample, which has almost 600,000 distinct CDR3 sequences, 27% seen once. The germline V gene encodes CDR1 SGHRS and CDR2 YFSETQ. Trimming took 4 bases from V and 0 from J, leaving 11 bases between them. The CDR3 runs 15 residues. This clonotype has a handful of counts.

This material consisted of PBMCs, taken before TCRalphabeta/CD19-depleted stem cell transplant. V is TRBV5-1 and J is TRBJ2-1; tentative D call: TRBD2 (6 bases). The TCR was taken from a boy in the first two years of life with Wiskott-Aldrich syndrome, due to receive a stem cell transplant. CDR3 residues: CASSQTSSSYNEQFF. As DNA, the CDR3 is TGCGCCAGCAGCCAAACTAGCAGCTCCTACAATGAGCAGTTCTTC.